This T cell receptor beta chain was recovered during a study of shared clonotypes between healthy human individuals. In germline, CDR1 is SGHTA, CDR2 FQGNSA. Trimming took 3 bases from V and 4 from J; bases not matched to a gene: 9. The CDR3 runs to 16 residues. This clone was picked up one time. A deep-level run was used for the assay. Ten immunoSEQ deep assay plates were used by the authors to sequence unsorted PBMC DNA. In the study's own analysis: ImmunoSEQ only sent back junction sequences with no quality scores, so filtering was done differently. Only in-frame clones appear in the TCRdb table, and some are missing; sequencing was by immunoSEQ multiplex PCR. D and trimming come from the DNA, and the V and J calls and clone size come from that table. The table lists about 490,000 clones, about 79% of them singletons, with over 10% in the top ten.

Sequencing input: PBMCs. V and J are TRBV7-2 and TRBJ2-1, with 7 bases lining up with TRBD1. The TCR was taken from a woman aged 40 to 50 in good health. Some clones in this sample may be carry-over from other donors' samples. The chain's CDR3 is CASSFRRDRLYNEQFF. The DNA for the CDR3 is TGTGCCAGCAGCTTCCGCCGGGACAGACTATACAATGAGCAGTTCTTC.